A single sample gave rise to the 26 T cell receptor beta chains below, sequenced in a study of human T cells and chemical hapten exposure. TCRdb passed the RACE reads through MiXCR, listing each CDR3 protein once. The sample lists tens of thousands of distinct CDR3 sequences, 10% occurring once. Time point described: patch test 1, 2 weeks after DPC sensitization. The treatment denotes: therapeutic diphenylcyclopropenone sensitization with weekly scalp DPC. The sequenced sample was whole blood, obtained in connection with sensitization to the hapten diphenylcyclopropenone (DPC). All receptors derive from a man between 40 and 49 years old with alopecia areata. Some clones in this sample may be carry-over from other donors' samples.

The count of this clonotype is one. The V call is TRBV2, the J call TRBJ2-3, with 8 bases identical to TRBD1. This CDR3 contains 14 residues. The germline gives CDR1 SNHLY, CDR2 FYNNEI. Losses at the gene ends were 7 bases for V and 1 base for J; bases not matched to a gene: 4. CDR3 amino acids: CASNKDRGTDTQYF. The DNA of the CDR3 is TGTGCCAGCAACAAGGACAGGGGCACAGATACGCAGTATTTT.

V gene TRBV19 combines with J gene TRBJ1-5; possibly TRBD1 for D (6 bases). The V end was cut by 4 bases, the J end by 3 bases, with 13 bases between. Germline V gene sequence: CDR1 LNHDA, CDR2 SQIVND (reference sequence). This CDR3 spans 15 amino acids. The CDR3 coding sequence is TGTGCCAGTAGTACTTGGACAGAAAACAATCAGCCCCAGCATTTT. It encodes CASSTWTENNQPQHF. Complete variable domain (other parts from reference TRBV19 and TRBJ1-5): DGGITQSPKYLFRKEGQNVTLSCEQNLNHDAMYWYRQDPGQGLRLIYYSQIVNDFQKGDIAEGYSVSREKKESFPLTVTSAQKNPTAFYLCASSTWTENNQPQHFGDGTRLSIL.

The genes are TRBV2 and TRBJ2-4; D uncertain. This CDR3 region has 14 residues. Germline V gene lookup returns CDR1 SNHLY and CDR2 FYNNEI. Trimming stripped 7 bases from V and 0 bases from J, with 10 bases between. The CDR3 bases are TGTGCCAGCAAGGAGACTCTAGCCAAAAACATTCAGTACTTC. Amino acid sequence: CASKETLAKNIQYF.

This clonotype was seen a few times. The chain has TRBV5-1 and TRBJ2-7, with 13 positions matching TRBD2. This CDR3 is 17 amino acids long. Germline loops: CDR1 SGHRS, CDR2 YFSETQ. V trimming: 4 bases; J trimming: 0 bases; junction bases outside the gene matches: 7. The CDR3 loop is CASSPGLAGTTSYEQYF. CDR3 bases: TGCGCCAGCAGCCCGGGACTAGCGGGAACAACCTCCTACGAGCAGTACTTC.

V is TRBV30 and J is TRBJ2-1; the match to TRBD2 covers 11 bases. The CDR3 spans 15 residues. Trimming cost V 2 bases and J 5 bases; bases outside gene matches: 5. Germline assignment: CDR1 GTSNPN and CDR2 SVGIG (reference sequence). CDR3 sequence: CAWSPKGLADNEQFF. CDR3 coding DNA: TGTGCCTGGAGTCCGAAGGGACTAGCGGACAATGAGCAGTTCTTC.

The V gene is TRBV5-1, the J gene TRBJ2-7; tentative D call: TRBD2 (6 bases). V dropped 0 bases and J dropped 0 bases, with 10 bases sitting between them. Looked up from germline, CDR1 is SGHRS and CDR2 is YFSETQ. This CDR3 is built from 15 residues. The CDR3 DNA is TGCGCCAGCAGCTTGGGGACGGGGGACTCCTACGAGCAGTACGTC. Its protein is CASSLGTGDSYEQYV.

In its sample, this clonotype was seen a few times. This sequence joins TRBV6-5 and TRBJ1-6; TRBD1 might be the D (5 bases). The CDR3 totals 13 residues. Trimming shortened V by 5 bases and J by 7 bases, and 9 bases separated the two germline ends. Germline loops: CDR1 MNHEY, CDR2 SVGAGI. The CDR3 bases are TGTGCCAGCAGTGCCGACAGAAATTCACCCCTCCACTTT. Its protein is CASSADRNSPLHF.

This chain uses TRBV14 with TRBJ2-1; 10 nucleotides agree with TRBD2. CDR1 is SGHDN, CDR2 FVKESK, per germline. The CDR3 length is 18 residues. The V and J ends lost 1 base and 5 bases, in that order; junction bases with no gene match: 11. The CDR3 region is CASSQVLAGVAFDNEQFF. The CDR3 DNA follows: TGTGCCAGCAGCCAAGTTCTAGCGGGAGTTGCTTTTGACAATGAGCAGTTCTTC.

The chain employs TRBV7-2 and TRBJ2-5, with TRBD1 as a possible D gene (6 bases). The V gene's germline CDR1 is SGHTA and CDR2 FQGNSA. This CDR3 is 17 amino acids long. Trimming cost V 1 base and J 2 bases, with 17 bases left between them. This CDR3 reads CASSLGPIRGNQETQYF. DNA for the CDR3: TGTGCCAGCAGCTTAGGGCCCATAAGGGGGAATCAAGAGACCCAGTACTTC. The complete variable domain, with remaining parts taken from reference TRBV7-2 and TRBJ2-5, reads GAGVSQSPSNKVTEKGKDVELRCDPISGHTALYWYRQSLGQGLEFLIYFQGNSAPDKSGLPSDRFSAERTGGSVSTLTIQRTQQEDSAVYLCASSLGPIRGNQETQYFGPGTRLLVL.

V is TRBV7-2 and J is TRBJ1-6, with D perhaps TRBD1 (5 bases). V was shortened by 5 bases and J by 10 bases, with 18 bases between the two germline ends. This CDR3 spans 15 amino acids. The germline CDR1 and CDR2 sequences are SGHTA and FQGNSA. The CDR3 loop is CASSRRGGEGSPLHF. The CDR3 coding sequence is TGTGCCAGCAGCCGCCGGGGGGGGGAGGGCTCACCCCTCCACTTT.

This clonotype has a count of ten or more. This chain joins TRBV12-3 or TRBV12-4 and TRBJ1-4, with D unclear. V lost 6 bases to trimming and J lost 7 bases, with 18 bases between them. This CDR3 region has 15 residues. The CDR3 DNA sequence: TGTGCCAGCAGCCCAGCCTGGCAGGAGGGTGAAAAACTGTTTTTT. Amino acids: CASSPAWQEGEKLFF.

The chain has TRBV3-1 and TRBJ2-3; TRBD2 aligns across 10 bases. From germline, CDR1 is LGHDT and CDR2 YNNKEL (reference sequence). This CDR3 is 17 amino acids long. The J segment lost 5 bases and the V segment lost 0 bases, leaving 8 bases of the junction unmatched. CDR3 protein: CASSQEYLAGEEDTQYF. The CDR3 DNA sequence: TGTGCCAGCAGCCAAGAGTATCTAGCGGGAGAGGAAGATACGCAGTATTTT.

This clonotype came up once. The chain carries TRBV7-2 and TRBJ2-3; 10 bases are a match to TRBD2. Germline assignment: CDR1 SGHTA and CDR2 FQGNSA. This CDR3 has 17 residues. The V and J ends lost 1 base and 3 bases, in that order; junction bases with no gene match: 7. The DNA for the CDR3 is TGTGCCAGCAGCTTAGTGGTAGCGGGAGGTGGGACAGATACGCAGTATTTT. It encodes CASSLVVAGGGTDTQYF.

The CDR3 nucleotides read TGTGCCAGCAGTAGAGCGGGAGGATCCTACAATGAGCAGTTCTTC. This encodes CASSRAGGSYNEQFF. V usage is TRBV28 and J usage is TRBJ2-1, with TRBD2 matching 9 bases. The V segment lost 5 bases and the J segment 1 base; nucleotides outside the gene matches: 3. Germline assignment: CDR1 MDHEN and CDR2 SYDVKM. The CDR3 sequence is 15 residues long.

This clonotype occurred a few times. This rearrangement joins TRBV5-1 to TRBJ1-5, with D unresolved. CDR1 and CDR2 from the germline V gene are SGHRS and YFSETQ. Between the trimmed V and J ends, which lost 0 bases and 7 bases, there was a span of 11 bases. This CDR3 has 14 amino acids. The CDR3 nucleotides read TGCGCCAGCAGCTTGGACGGTATAGGGCAGCCCCAGCATTTT. Protein: CASSLDGIGQPQHF.

This clonotype was detected ten times or more. V usage is TRBV5-1 and J usage is TRBJ2-4; 7 bases line up with TRBD1. CDR1 SGHRS and CDR2 YFSETQ come from the germline V gene. V lost 4 bases and J lost 0; bases outside the gene matches: 7. This CDR3 is 16 amino acids long. CDR3 loop: CASSPRQGIAKNIQYF. In DNA, the CDR3 is TGCGCCAGCAGCCCCCGACAGGGAATAGCCAAAAACATTCAGTACTTC.

The V and J genes are TRBV28 and TRBJ2-7, with a weak D call TRBD1 (5 bases). CDR1 MDHEN and CDR2 SYDVKM come from the germline V gene. The V gene lost 7 bases and the J gene lost 3 bases, with 13 bases spanning the gap. There are 13 residues in the CDR3. The CDR3 nucleotides read TGTGCCAGCACCCTGACAGAGAGCTACGAGCAGTACTTC. It translates to CASTLTESYEQYF. The variable domain in full, completed from reference TRBV28 and TRBJ2-7, reads DVKVTQSSRYLVKRTGEKVFLECVQDMDHENMFWYRQDPGLGLRLIYFSYDVKMKEKGDIPEGYSVSREKKERFSLILESASTNQTSMYLCASTLTESYEQYFGPGTRLTVT.

The J gene is TRBJ2-1, the V gene TRBV7-9; 8 bases map to TRBD2. This CDR3 region has 15 residues. Germline V gives CDR1 SEHNR, CDR2 FQNEAQ (reference sequence). V gave up 5 bases and J gave up 8 bases; unmatched junction bases: 11. The DNA of the CDR3 is TGTGCCAGCAGCCCTTGGGCGGGAGGTGTCCATGAGCAGTTCTTC. This encodes CASSPWAGGVHEQFF.

The chain recombines TRBV12-3 or TRBV12-4 with TRBJ2-3, with D possibly matching TRBD2 (6 bases). Trimming removed 7 bases from V and 0 bases from J, with 20 bases in between. The CDR3 consists of 17 residues. The CDR3 DNA reads TGTGCCAGCACCTCGACTAGTTTGGGGGTTAGCACAGATACGCAGTATTTT. This sequence encodes CASTSTSLGVSTDTQYF.

This clonotype turned up a few times. CDR3 sequence reads: CASRLDRGTDTQYF. Written as DNA, the CDR3 is TGTGCCAGCCGGCTGGACAGGGGCACAGATACGCAGTATTTT. The chain recombines TRBV6-5 with TRBJ2-3; TRBD1 matches at 8 bases. CDR3 length: 14 amino acids. Germline CDR1 is MNHEY and CDR2 is SVGAGI. With V trimmed by 8 bases and J by 1 base, 5 bases remained unmatched.

This clonotype occurred a few times. The chain links TRBV19 to TRBJ2-2, with TRBD1 matching over 9 bases. Germline CDR1 is LNHDA and CDR2 is SQIVND (reference sequence). V lost 7 bases, J lost 1 base, and 7 bases stayed unmatched. The CDR3 consists of 16 residues. CDR3 residues: CASISTGGRNTGELFF. CDR3 DNA: TGTGCCAGTATTTCTACAGGGGGCAGGAACACCGGGGAGCTGTTTTTT.

The V and J genes are TRBV5-1 and TRBJ1-5, with 11 bases aligning to TRBD1. Germline V gene data show CDR1 as SGHRS and CDR2 as YFSETQ. Trimming took 4 bases from V and 7 from J; bases not matched to a gene: 10. The CDR3 length is 16 residues. The CDR3 spells CASSPWTGGARQPQHF. CDR3 nucleotides: TGCGCCAGCAGCCCATGGACAGGGGGCGCGAGGCAGCCCCAGCATTTT.

The rearrangement uses TRBV13 and TRBJ2-1; 13 positions match TRBD2. Germline loops: CDR1 PRHDT, CDR2 FYEKMQ (reference sequence). V gave up 7 bases and J gave up 8 bases; unmatched junction bases: 17. This CDR3 has 18 amino acids. CDR3 sequence (DNA): TGTGCCAGCACTCCCGGGACTAGCGGGATTTGGCGGAGCGATGAGCAGTTCTTC. Translated: CASTPGTSGIWRSDEQFF.

This clonotype was found a few times. This chain uses TRBV24-1 with TRBJ1-1, with D possibly TRBD1 on 5 matching bases. CDR3 length equals 13 residues. V lost 7 bases and J lost 4, with 12 bases in between. In germline, CDR1 is KGHDR, CDR2 SFDVKD. CDR3 sequence reads: CATRMRGGTEAFF. The DNA for the CDR3 is TGTGCCACCAGAATGAGGGGAGGCACTGAAGCTTTCTTT.

This clonotype was counted between two and nine times. This rearrangement joins TRBV28 to TRBJ2-7; TRBD2 matches 8 bases. This CDR3 region has 14 residues. Germline V gene data show CDR1 as MDHEN and CDR2 as SYDVKM. The J segment lost 9 bases and the V segment lost 6 bases, leaving 13 bases of the junction unmatched. CDR3 bases: TGTGCCAGCAGCCAAAGCGGGGGCATACGAGTGCAGTACTTC. Translated: CASSQSGGIRVQYF. The variable domain in full, completed from reference TRBV28 and TRBJ2-7, reads DVKVTQSSRYLVKRTGEKVFLECVQDMDHENMFWYRQDPGLGLRLIYFSYDVKMKEKGDIPEGYSVSREKKERFSLILESASTNQTSMYLCASSQSGGIRVQYFGPGTRLTVT.

This chain joins TRBV9 and TRBJ1-1; possible D gene TRBD1, 6 bases. This CDR3 comprises 13 residues. V shed 5 bases and J shed 1 base, with 9 bases lying between them. The germline CDR1 and CDR2 sequences are SGDLS and YYNGEE. The CDR3 protein is CASRATGNTEAFF. As DNA, the CDR3 is TGTGCCAGCAGAGCGACAGGGAACACTGAAGCTTTCTTT.